The TCR beta chain described here comes from a study of spatial heterogeneity in lung cancer. The CDR3 loop spans 15 amino acids. CDR1 DFQATT and CDR2 SNEGSKA come from the germline V gene (reference sequence). In its sample, this clonotype was seen a few times. At one boundary the junction diverges from the germline segment, which might be a read error. Sample time point: sample taken at primary tumor resection. Sequencing covered unsorted whole RNA taken from tumor, nontumor lung or frozen PBMC. Patients with untreated early-stage non-small cell lung cancer, numbering roughly 69, were the donors. TCRdb used MiXCR to reprocess the 5' RACE reads, holding one entry per CDR3 protein. Found here are 20,000 to 25,000 distinct CDR3 sequences, around 4.6% of them singletons; the top ten hold around 7.4%.

This receptor was identified in a male donor with early-stage non-small cell lung cancer. This rearrangement joins TRBV20-1 to TRBJ2-7; 8 nucleotides agree with TRBD1. Sequenced here: PBMCs, sampled at surgery. The CDR3 here is CSALGQGGDSHEQYF. In DNA form, the CDR3 reads TGCAGTGCTCTCGGACAGGGTGGGGACTCCCACGAGCAGTACTTC.